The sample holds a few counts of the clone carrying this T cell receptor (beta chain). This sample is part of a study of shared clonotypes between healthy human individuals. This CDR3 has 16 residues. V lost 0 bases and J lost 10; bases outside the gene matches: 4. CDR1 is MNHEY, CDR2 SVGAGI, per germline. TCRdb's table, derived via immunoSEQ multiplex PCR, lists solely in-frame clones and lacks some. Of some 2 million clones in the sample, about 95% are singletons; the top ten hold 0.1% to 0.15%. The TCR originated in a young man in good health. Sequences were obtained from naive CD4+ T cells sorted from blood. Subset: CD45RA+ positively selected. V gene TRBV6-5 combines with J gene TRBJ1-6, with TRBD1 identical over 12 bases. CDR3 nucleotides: TGTGCCAGCAGTTACTCCTCCGGGACAGGGGGCTCACCCCTCCACTTT. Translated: CASSYSSGTGGSPLHF.